Here is one T cell receptor beta chain with its context. Other DNA sequences from this sample encode an identical CDR3 as well. Assay: immunoSEQ multiplex PCR; the TCRdb copy retains only in-frame clones and omits some. The data hold about 1.5 million clones, with 96% observed a single time. The data belong to a study of shared clonotypes between healthy human individuals. The CDR3 extends over 13 amino acids. Trimming cost V 0 bases and J 3 bases, with 6 bases left between them. The germline gives CDR1 SGHRS, CDR2 YFSETQ. The sample consisted of naive CD4+ T cells sorted from blood. Specified subset: CD45RA+ positively selected. This TCR was recovered from a man aged 25-45 years in good health. V usage is TRBV5-1 and J usage is TRBJ2-5; D is ambiguous. CDR3 protein: CASSLGVEETQYF. The DNA for the CDR3 is TGCGCCAGCAGCTTGGGTGTAGAAGAGACCCAGTACTTC.